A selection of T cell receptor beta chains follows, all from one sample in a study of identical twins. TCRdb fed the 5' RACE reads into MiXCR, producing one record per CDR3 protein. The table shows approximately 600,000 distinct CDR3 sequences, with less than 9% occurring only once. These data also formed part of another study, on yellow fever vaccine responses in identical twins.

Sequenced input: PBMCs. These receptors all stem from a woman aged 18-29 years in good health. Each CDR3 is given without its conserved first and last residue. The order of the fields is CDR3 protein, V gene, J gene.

cdr3_aa: ASRFDSASGNTIY
v_call: TRBV6-1
j_call: TRBJ1-3

cdr3_aa: ASSLKGAGTETQY
v_call: TRBV12-3/TRBV12-4
j_call: TRBJ2-5

cdr3_aa: ASSFGQGRSNTEAF
v_call: TRBV12-3/TRBV12-4
j_call: TRBJ1-1

cdr3_aa: ASSLEGRNTEAF
v_call: TRBV5-1
j_call: TRBJ1-1

cdr3_aa: ASSLSHDRDGFYEQY
v_call: TRBV28
j_call: TRBJ2-7

cdr3_aa: ASSGLGAGTDTQY
v_call: TRBV5-1
j_call: TRBJ2-3

cdr3_aa: ATSDHRGDIQY
v_call: TRBV24-1
j_call: TRBJ2-4

cdr3_aa: ARRPDRNTGELF
v_call: TRBV2
j_call: TRBJ2-2

cdr3_aa: ATSEPSGGSDTQY
v_call: TRBV24-1
j_call: TRBJ2-3

cdr3_aa: SARDSLAGTGTGELF
v_call: TRBV20-1
j_call: TRBJ2-2

cdr3_aa: ASSALGVNTEAF
v_call: TRBV5-1
j_call: TRBJ1-1

cdr3_aa: ANGQGALGTEAF
v_call: TRBV6-1
j_call: TRBJ1-1

cdr3_aa: ASTKGSGANVLT
v_call: TRBV12-3/TRBV12-4
j_call: TRBJ2-6

cdr3_aa: ASSAGQGVEKLF
v_call: TRBV2
j_call: TRBJ1-4

cdr3_aa: ASSSLSISGSGGNEQF
v_call: TRBV11-2
j_call: TRBJ2-1

cdr3_aa: SVDMGQGASEAF
v_call: TRBV29-1
j_call: TRBJ1-1

cdr3_aa: SVQPYRSSGTDTQY
v_call: TRBV29-1
j_call: TRBJ2-3

cdr3_aa: SVSQSNTGELF
v_call: TRBV29-1
j_call: TRBJ2-2

cdr3_aa: ASKKGDRAREQF
v_call: TRBV28
j_call: TRBJ2-1

cdr3_aa: ASSIDLRQGNIQY
v_call: TRBV19
j_call: TRBJ2-4

cdr3_aa: ASSLPGGAHEQY
v_call: TRBV12-3/TRBV12-4
j_call: TRBJ2-7

cdr3_aa: ASSPPGSEETQY
v_call: TRBV18
j_call: TRBJ2-5

cdr3_aa: ASSPRQGASPLH
v_call: TRBV12-3/TRBV12-4
j_call: TRBJ1-6

cdr3_aa: SVDKVWGDTQY
v_call: TRBV29-1
j_call: TRBJ2-3

cdr3_aa: ASSQVTGPGANVLT
v_call: TRBV4-1
j_call: TRBJ2-6

cdr3_aa: SARAPWQGYNEQF
v_call: TRBV20-1
j_call: TRBJ2-1

cdr3_aa: ASKTGTGNNEQF
v_call: TRBV5-1
j_call: TRBJ2-1

cdr3_aa: SALRDSNQPQH
v_call: TRBV20-1
j_call: TRBJ1-5

cdr3_aa: ASSLGAKAYEQY
v_call: TRBV5-6
j_call: TRBJ2-7

cdr3_aa: ATSRDLRGGAYNEQF
v_call: TRBV15
j_call: TRBJ2-1

cdr3_aa: SVATNTEAF
v_call: TRBV29-1
j_call: TRBJ1-1

cdr3_aa: ASREYGRGDTGELF
v_call: TRBV6-1
j_call: TRBJ2-2

cdr3_aa: ASSQYTVSARHSNQPQH
v_call: TRBV4-1
j_call: TRBJ1-5

cdr3_aa: ASSPSGTRGEQF
v_call: TRBV5-1
j_call: TRBJ2-1

cdr3_aa: SAAPTKGHEQF
v_call: TRBV29-1
j_call: TRBJ2-1

cdr3_aa: ASSERAGLSGNTIY
v_call: TRBV2
j_call: TRBJ1-3

cdr3_aa: ASSPADNSPLH
v_call: TRBV3-1
j_call: TRBJ1-6

cdr3_aa: SARGGRDRDLSGANVLT
v_call: TRBV20-1
j_call: TRBJ2-6

cdr3_aa: ASSYFGVPQPQH
v_call: TRBV6-2/TRBV6-3
j_call: TRBJ1-5

cdr3_aa: ASSGGDNEQF
v_call: TRBV10-1
j_call: TRBJ2-1

cdr3_aa: AISESRLTNEQF
v_call: TRBV10-3
j_call: TRBJ2-1

cdr3_aa: ASSIHRGPNNEQF
v_call: TRBV19
j_call: TRBJ2-1

cdr3_aa: ASSQGTGTGNTIY
v_call: TRBV14
j_call: TRBJ1-3

cdr3_aa: ASLGQELYNSPLH
v_call: TRBV28
j_call: TRBJ1-6

cdr3_aa: SARSRGGLRQPQH
v_call: TRBV20-1
j_call: TRBJ1-5

cdr3_aa: ASSYSKQGWNSPLH
v_call: TRBV6-5
j_call: TRBJ1-6

cdr3_aa: SAHPTSQETQY
v_call: TRBV20-1
j_call: TRBJ2-5

cdr3_aa: ASSQVGSYEQY
v_call: TRBV4-1
j_call: TRBJ2-7

cdr3_aa: ASSLVRSPGTSWETQY
v_call: TRBV7-6
j_call: TRBJ2-5